This T cell receptor beta chain was sequenced during a study of identical twins. Trimming at V came to 4 bases and at J to 5 bases, leaving 15 bases not matched to a gene. In germline, CDR1 is LGHNA, CDR2 YSLEER. The CDR3 sequence is 18 residues long. TCRdb ran MiXCR on the 5' RACE reads and lists one entry per CDR3 protein. Among 400,000 to 650,000 distinct CDR3 sequences listed, less than 25% were seen once. This clonotype has just a few counts. These records were also assigned to another study, of T cells expressing NK-cell markers. As that study records: CD3+CD56+NKG2C+, CD3+CD56+NKG2C- and CD3+CD56-NKG2C+ T cells, once sorted, supplied the TCR beta repertoires.

The gene calls are TRBV4-3 and TRBJ2-5, with 11 bases matching TRBD2. The sequenced material came from CD4+ T cells sorted from blood. The receptor was isolated from a woman between 18 and 29 years old in good health. The CDR3 loop is CASSRGSSGRAISETQYF. As DNA, the CDR3 is TGCGCCAGCAGCCGTGGTAGTAGCGGGAGGGCCATTAGTGAGACCCAGTACTTC.